The rows below give T cell receptor beta chains drawn from one sample of a study of siplizumab effects on memory and regulatory T cells. The repertoire was sequenced with immunoSEQ multiplex PCR; TCRdb's copy has only in-frame clones and lacks some. The sample holds 100,000 to 120,000 clones, roughly 92% seen once. Material: CD4+ T cells sorted from blood. The source of these receptors is a human donor in good health. Both conserved end residues are part of each CDR3. The D gene is left open where the match is weak. Some rows have no size entry. The others give once, few or many, or a class for an expanded clone.

abundance: .; j_gene: TRBJ2-3; d_gene: .; v_gene: TRBV6-4; CDR3nt: TGTGCCAGCAGTGACCAGGGGACAGATACGCAGTATTTT; CDR3aa: CASSDQGTDTQYF
abundance: once; j_gene: TRBJ2-3; d_gene: .; v_gene: TRBV5-4; CDR3nt: TGTGCCAGCAGCTTGGACAGCACAGATACGCAGTATTTT; CDR3aa: CASSLDSTDTQYF
abundance: .; j_gene: TRBJ1-4; d_gene: .; v_gene: TRBV19; CDR3nt: TGTGCCAGCCGACGGTGGATTACAACTAATGAAAAACTGTTTTTT; CDR3aa: CASRRWITTNEKLFF
abundance: .; j_gene: TRBJ2-1; d_gene: TRBD2; v_gene: TRBV6-1; CDR3nt: TGTGCCAGCAGCACAGGGACTAGCGGCAACAATGAGCAGTTCTTC; CDR3aa: CASSTGTSGNNEQFF
abundance: .; j_gene: TRBJ2-5; d_gene: .; v_gene: TRBV6-5; CDR3nt: TGTGCCAGCAGATCCGCAGGGGTGGAGACCCAGTACTTC; CDR3aa: CASRSAGVETQYF
abundance: .; j_gene: TRBJ1-2; d_gene: .; v_gene: TRBV5-1; CDR3nt: TGCGCCAGCAGCTTGGGGCTACCACCATCTAACTATGGCTACACCTTC; CDR3aa: CASSLGLPPSNYGYTF
abundance: once; j_gene: TRBJ2-3; d_gene: .; v_gene: TRBV5-1; CDR3nt: TGCGCCAGCAGCCTGGGCCAGGACACAGATACGCAGTATTTT; CDR3aa: CASSLGQDTDTQYF
abundance: .; j_gene: TRBJ2-5; d_gene: .; v_gene: TRBV5-1; CDR3nt: TGCGCCAGCAGTATGATTCCGGGCAGAGGGGAGACCCAGTACTTC; CDR3aa: CASSMIPGRGETQYF
abundance: .; j_gene: TRBJ2-5; d_gene: TRBD2; v_gene: TRBV19; CDR3nt: TGTGCCAGTAACGGCGGGGGGCTCCAAGAGACCCAGTACTTC; CDR3aa: CASNGGGLQETQYF
abundance: .; j_gene: TRBJ1-1; d_gene: .; v_gene: TRBV2; CDR3nt: TGTGCCAGCAGCCAATCGGGAGCGGGGAACACTGAAGCTTTCTTT; CDR3aa: CASSQSGAGNTEAFF
abundance: .; j_gene: TRBJ1-1; d_gene: .; v_gene: TRBV29-1; CDR3nt: TGCAGCGTTGTCAGACAGGCCGGGCGTGAAGCTTTCTTT; CDR3aa: CSVVRQAGREAFF
abundance: .; j_gene: TRBJ1-2; d_gene: .; v_gene: TRBV7-9; CDR3nt: TGTGCCAGCAGCTTACTAGGGGTGTTCTATGGCTACACCTTC; CDR3aa: CASSLLGVFYGYTF
abundance: once; j_gene: TRBJ1-2; d_gene: .; v_gene: TRBV1; CDR3nt: TGCACCAGCAGCCAAGATCGGCGACAGGGTGAGTATGGCTACACCTTC; CDR3aa: CTSSQDRRQGEYGYTF
abundance: .; j_gene: TRBJ2-1; d_gene: TRBD2; v_gene: TRBV7-9; CDR3nt: TGTGCCAGCAGCCAGACGGGGGGTAGGTATGAGCAGTTCTTC; CDR3aa: CASSQTGGRYEQFF
abundance: .; j_gene: TRBJ2-5; d_gene: .; v_gene: TRBV29-1; CDR3nt: TGCAGCGTTGTCCCCAGCAGCGAGACCCAGTACTTC; CDR3aa: CSVVPSSETQYF
abundance: .; j_gene: TRBJ1-6; d_gene: .; v_gene: TRBV6-6; CDR3nt: TGTGCCAGCAGTTGGGAACGGACTAATTCACCCCTCCACTTT; CDR3aa: CASSWERTNSPLHF
abundance: .; j_gene: TRBJ2-1; d_gene: .; v_gene: TRBV4-1; CDR3nt: TGCGCCAGCAATAGGGCGGCACTCTCCTACAATGAGCAGTTCTTC; CDR3aa: CASNRAALSYNEQFF
abundance: .; j_gene: TRBJ2-1; d_gene: TRBD2; v_gene: TRBV7-9; CDR3nt: TGTGCCAGCAGCTTAGTGCTAGCGGTTACCGTCAATGAGCAGTTCTTC; CDR3aa: CASSLVLAVTVNEQFF
abundance: .; j_gene: TRBJ2-3; d_gene: TRBD2; v_gene: TRBV30; CDR3nt: TGTGCCTGCTTAGCGGGAGGTGCAGATACGCAGTATTTT; CDR3aa: CACLAGGADTQYF
abundance: .; j_gene: TRBJ1-1; d_gene: .; v_gene: TRBV5-1; CDR3nt: TGCGCCAGCAGCTTTATGGGACCAAACACTGAAGCTTTCTTT; CDR3aa: CASSFMGPNTEAFF
abundance: .; j_gene: TRBJ1-2; d_gene: .; v_gene: TRBV6-5; CDR3nt: TGTGCCAGCAACCCTTCACAGGCCCGACGCGATGGCTACACCTTC; CDR3aa: CASNPSQARRDGYTF
abundance: few; j_gene: TRBJ1-1; d_gene: .; v_gene: TRBV21-1; CDR3nt: TGTGCCCGCTCGGCGGGAGGCACTGAAGCTTTCTTT; CDR3aa: CARSAGGTEAFF
abundance: .; j_gene: TRBJ2-6; d_gene: .; v_gene: TRBV29-1; CDR3nt: TGCAGCGTTGGGCCCTCAGGGTTCGGGGCCAACGTCCTGACTTTC; CDR3aa: CSVGPSGFGANVLTF
abundance: .; j_gene: TRBJ1-2; d_gene: .; v_gene: TRBV18; CDR3nt: TGTGCCAGCTCACCTGCAGGGATTAACTATGGCTACACCTTC; CDR3aa: CASSPAGINYGYTF
abundance: .; j_gene: TRBJ2-3; d_gene: TRBD2; v_gene: TRBV19; CDR3nt: TGTGCCAGTTTTAGCGGGGGGGCCGAGACAGATACGCAGTATTTT; CDR3aa: CASFSGGAETDTQYF
abundance: .; j_gene: TRBJ1-2; d_gene: .; v_gene: TRBV2; CDR3nt: TGTGCCAGCAGTCACCGGGACTATGGCTACACCTTC; CDR3aa: CASSHRDYGYTF
abundance: .; j_gene: TRBJ1-6; d_gene: .; v_gene: TRBV27; CDR3nt: TGTGCCAGCAGTTTAGAGACAGATAATTCACCCCTCCACTTT; CDR3aa: CASSLETDNSPLHF
abundance: .; j_gene: TRBJ1-2; d_gene: .; v_gene: TRBV9; CDR3nt: TGTGCCAGCAGCCCCGGGTCTACCTATGGCTACACCTTC; CDR3aa: CASSPGSTYGYTF
abundance: .; j_gene: TRBJ2-1; d_gene: TRBD2; v_gene: TRBV9; CDR3nt: TGTGCCAGCAGCGTTGGACTAGCGGCTGCCTGGAATGAGCAGTTCTTC; CDR3aa: CASSVGLAAAWNEQFF
abundance: .; j_gene: TRBJ1-6; d_gene: TRBD1; v_gene: TRBV5-6; CDR3nt: TGTGCCAGCAGCTTTGGACAGGGGGATTCACCCCTCCACTTT; CDR3aa: CASSFGQGDSPLHF
abundance: .; j_gene: TRBJ2-1; d_gene: TRBD2; v_gene: TRBV11-2; CDR3nt: TGTGCCAGCAGCTTAGAGGAGGGGAGCGGGGGCTACAATGAGCAGTTCTTC; CDR3aa: CASSLEEGSGGYNEQFF
abundance: .; j_gene: TRBJ2-6; d_gene: .; v_gene: TRBV15; CDR3nt: TGTGCCACCAGCAGAGTGGGGTATGGGGCCAACGTCCTGACTTTC; CDR3aa: CATSRVGYGANVLTF
abundance: .; j_gene: TRBJ1-1; d_gene: .; v_gene: TRBV7-8; CDR3nt: TGTGCCAGCAGCTTGAGGCAGGGGCCTTGGGGCACTGAAGCTTTCTTT; CDR3aa: CASSLRQGPWGTEAFF
abundance: .; j_gene: TRBJ2-7; d_gene: .; v_gene: TRBV7-3; CDR3nt: TGTGCCAGCAGCCCTCGGGACGGGTCAACCGAGCAGTACTTC; CDR3aa: CASSPRDGSTEQYF
abundance: .; j_gene: TRBJ2-7; d_gene: TRBD2; v_gene: TRBV28; CDR3nt: TGTGCCAGCAGACACGGACTAGCGGGAGCCCGAGAGCAGTACTTC; CDR3aa: CASRHGLAGAREQYF
abundance: .; j_gene: TRBJ2-7; d_gene: TRBD2; v_gene: TRBV2; CDR3nt: TGTGCCAGCAGTGATCCTAGCGGGGGTGACTACGAGCAGTACTTC; CDR3aa: CASSDPSGGDYEQYF
abundance: .; j_gene: TRBJ2-5; d_gene: .; v_gene: TRBV11-3; CDR3nt: TGTGCCAGCAGCGTCGAGGCGCAAGAGACCCAGTACTTC; CDR3aa: CASSVEAQETQYF
abundance: few; j_gene: TRBJ2-2; d_gene: .; v_gene: TRBV27; CDR3nt: TGTGCCAGCAGTTTAAGATGGGGCTTGGCAGGGGCCACCGGGGAGCTGTTTTTT; CDR3aa: CASSLRWGLAGATGELFF
abundance: .; j_gene: TRBJ2-6; d_gene: .; v_gene: TRBV30; CDR3nt: TGTGCCTGTTCTGGGGCCAACGTCCTGACTTTC; CDR3aa: CACSGANVLTF
abundance: .; j_gene: TRBJ1-2; d_gene: .; v_gene: TRBV19; CDR3nt: TGTGCCAGCAGTGAGCTGGGAGTTTTAAGCTACACCTTC; CDR3aa: CASSELGVLSYTF
abundance: .; j_gene: TRBJ1-1; d_gene: .; v_gene: TRBV7-9; CDR3nt: TGTGCCAGCAGCTTCGTCCTCCCGGACACTGAAGCTTTCTTT; CDR3aa: CASSFVLPDTEAFF
abundance: .; j_gene: TRBJ2-2; d_gene: TRBD1; v_gene: TRBV2; CDR3nt: TGTGCCAGCAGTCAACAGGGGCCCGCGAACACCGGGGAGCTGTTTTTT; CDR3aa: CASSQQGPANTGELFF
abundance: .; j_gene: TRBJ1-1; d_gene: .; v_gene: TRBV10-2; CDR3nt: TGCGCCAGCAGTCCGCCCGGGTTGGACACTGAAGCTTTCTTT; CDR3aa: CASSPPGLDTEAFF